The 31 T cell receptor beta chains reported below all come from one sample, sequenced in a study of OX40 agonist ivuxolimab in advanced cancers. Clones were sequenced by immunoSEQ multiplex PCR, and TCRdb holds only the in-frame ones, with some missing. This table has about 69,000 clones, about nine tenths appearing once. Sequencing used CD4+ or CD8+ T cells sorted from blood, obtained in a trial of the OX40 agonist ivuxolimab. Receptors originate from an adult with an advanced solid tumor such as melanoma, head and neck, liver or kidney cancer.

The CDR3 nucleotides read TGTGCCAGCAGCTTGGATGGACAGGGTACTTACGAGCAGTACTTC. Protein sequence: CASSLDGQGTYEQYF. The genes are TRBV5-5 and TRBJ2-7, with TRBD1 identical over 8 bases. The V gene end was trimmed by 0 bases and the J gene end by 4 bases; junction bases not matched to a gene: 6. Germline V lookup: CDR1 SGHKS, CDR2 YYEKEE (reference sequence). The CDR3 covers 15 residues.

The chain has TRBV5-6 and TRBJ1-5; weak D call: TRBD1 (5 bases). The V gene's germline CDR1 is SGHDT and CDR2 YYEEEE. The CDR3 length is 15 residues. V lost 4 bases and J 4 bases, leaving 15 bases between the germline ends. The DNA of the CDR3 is TGTGCCAGCAGCAGCAGACAGCGGCGAAATCAGCCCCAGCATTTT. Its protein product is CASSSRQRRNQPQHF.

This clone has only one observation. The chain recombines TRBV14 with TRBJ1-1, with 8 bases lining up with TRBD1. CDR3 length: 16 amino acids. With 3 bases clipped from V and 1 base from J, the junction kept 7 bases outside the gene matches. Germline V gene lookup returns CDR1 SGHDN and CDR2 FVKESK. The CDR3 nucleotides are TGTGCCAGCAGCCACCCGACAGGGGCCACGAACACTGAAGCTTTCTTT. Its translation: CASSHPTGATNTEAFF.

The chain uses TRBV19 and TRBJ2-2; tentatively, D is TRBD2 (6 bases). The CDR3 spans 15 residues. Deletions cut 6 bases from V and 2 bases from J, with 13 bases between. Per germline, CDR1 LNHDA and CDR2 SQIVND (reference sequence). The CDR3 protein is CASSFPGLNTGELFF. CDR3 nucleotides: TGTGCCAGTAGCTTCCCGGGACTTAACACCGGGGAGCTGTTTTTT. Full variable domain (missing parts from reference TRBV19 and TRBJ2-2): DGGITQSPKYLFRKEGQNVTLSCEQNLNHDAMYWYRQDPGQGLRLIYYSQIVNDFQKGDIAEGYSVSREKKESFPLTVTSAQKNPTAFYLCASSFPGLNTGELFFGEGSRLTVL.

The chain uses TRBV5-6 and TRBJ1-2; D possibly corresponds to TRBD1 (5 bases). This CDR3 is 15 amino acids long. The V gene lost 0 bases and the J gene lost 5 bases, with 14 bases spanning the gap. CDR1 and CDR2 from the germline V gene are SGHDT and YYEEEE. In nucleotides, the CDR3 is TGTGCCAGCAGCTTGGCGGGGGAGACACGGTATGGCTACACCTTC. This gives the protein CASSLAGETRYGYTF. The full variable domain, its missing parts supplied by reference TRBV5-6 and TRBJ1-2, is DAGVTQSPTHLIKTRGQQVTLRCSPKSGHDTVSWYQQALGQGPQFIFQYYEEEERQRGNFPDRFSGHQFPNYSSELNVNALLLGDSALYLCASSLAGETRYGYTFGSGTRLTVV.

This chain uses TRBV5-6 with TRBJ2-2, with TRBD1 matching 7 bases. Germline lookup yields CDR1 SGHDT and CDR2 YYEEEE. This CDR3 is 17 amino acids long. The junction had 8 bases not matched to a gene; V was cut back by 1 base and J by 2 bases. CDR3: CASSLFSQGVNTGELFF. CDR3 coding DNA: TGTGCCAGCAGCTTGTTTAGTCAGGGGGTCAACACCGGGGAGCTGTTTTTT.

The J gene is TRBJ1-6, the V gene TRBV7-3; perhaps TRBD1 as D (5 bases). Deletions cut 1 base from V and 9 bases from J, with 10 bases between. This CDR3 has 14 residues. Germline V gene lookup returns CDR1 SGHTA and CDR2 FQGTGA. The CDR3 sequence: CASSLKGDSSPLHF. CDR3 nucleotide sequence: TGTGCCAGCAGCTTAAAAGGGGATAGTTCACCCCTCCACTTT.

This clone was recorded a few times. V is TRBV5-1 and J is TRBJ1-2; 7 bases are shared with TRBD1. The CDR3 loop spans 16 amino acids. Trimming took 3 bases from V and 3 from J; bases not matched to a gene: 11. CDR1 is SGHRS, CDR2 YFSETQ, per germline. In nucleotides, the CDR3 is TGCGCCAGCAGCTGGGACCTTAGACAGGGAGACTATGGCTACACCTTC. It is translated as CASSWDLRQGDYGYTF.

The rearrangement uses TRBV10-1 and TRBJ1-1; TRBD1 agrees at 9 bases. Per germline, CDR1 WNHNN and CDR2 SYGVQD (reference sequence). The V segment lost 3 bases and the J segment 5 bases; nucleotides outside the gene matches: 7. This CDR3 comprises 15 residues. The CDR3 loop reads CASSDPGQGWTEAFF. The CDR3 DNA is TGCGCCAGCAGTGACCCAGGACAGGGGTGGACTGAAGCTTTCTTT.

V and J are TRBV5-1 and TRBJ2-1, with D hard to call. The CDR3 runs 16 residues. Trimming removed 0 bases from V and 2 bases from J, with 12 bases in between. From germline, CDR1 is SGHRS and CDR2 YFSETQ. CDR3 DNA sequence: TGCGCCAGCAGCTTGGTGGGGTTGGACCCCTACAATGAGCAGTTCTTC. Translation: CASSLVGLDPYNEQFF. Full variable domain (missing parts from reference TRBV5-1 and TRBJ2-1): KAGVTQTPRYLIKTRGQQVTLSCSPISGHRSVSWYQQTPGQGLQFLFEYFSETQRNKGNFPGRFSGRQFSNSRSEMNVSTLELGDSALYLCASSLVGLDPYNEQFFGPGTRLTVL.

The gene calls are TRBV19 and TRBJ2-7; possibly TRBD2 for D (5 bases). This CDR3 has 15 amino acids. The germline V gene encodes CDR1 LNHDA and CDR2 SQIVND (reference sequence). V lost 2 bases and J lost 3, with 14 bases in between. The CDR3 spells CASSIRGGERYEQYF. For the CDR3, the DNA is TGTGCCAGTAGTATACGGGGTGGCGAGCGCTACGAGCAGTACTTC. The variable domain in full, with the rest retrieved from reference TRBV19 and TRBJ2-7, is DGGITQSPKYLFRKEGQNVTLSCEQNLNHDAMYWYRQDPGQGLRLIYYSQIVNDFQKGDIAEGYSVSREKKESFPLTVTSAQKNPTAFYLCASSIRGGERYEQYFGPGTRLTVT.

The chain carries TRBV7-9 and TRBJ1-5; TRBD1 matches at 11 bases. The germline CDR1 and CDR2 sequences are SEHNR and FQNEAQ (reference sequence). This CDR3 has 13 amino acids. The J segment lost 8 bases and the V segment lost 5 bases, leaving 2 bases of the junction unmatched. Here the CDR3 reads CASSRDRGEPQHF. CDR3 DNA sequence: TGTGCCAGCAGCCGGGACAGGGGGGAGCCCCAGCATTTT.

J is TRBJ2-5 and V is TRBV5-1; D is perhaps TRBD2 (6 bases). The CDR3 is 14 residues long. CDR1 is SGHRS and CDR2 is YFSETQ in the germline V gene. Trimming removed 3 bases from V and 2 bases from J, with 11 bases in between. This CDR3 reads CASSWVAEQETQYF. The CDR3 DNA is TGCGCCAGCAGCTGGGTAGCGGAGCAAGAGACCCAGTACTTC.

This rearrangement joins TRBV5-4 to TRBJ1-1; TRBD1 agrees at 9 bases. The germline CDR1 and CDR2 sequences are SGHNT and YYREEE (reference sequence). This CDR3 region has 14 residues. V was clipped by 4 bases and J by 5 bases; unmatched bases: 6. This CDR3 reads CASSRGTGRTEAFF. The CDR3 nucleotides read TGTGCCAGCAGCCGCGGGACAGGGAGGACTGAAGCTTTCTTT.

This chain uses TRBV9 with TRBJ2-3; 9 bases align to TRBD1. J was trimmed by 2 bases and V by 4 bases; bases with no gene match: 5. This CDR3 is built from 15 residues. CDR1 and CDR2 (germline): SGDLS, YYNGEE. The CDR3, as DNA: TGTGCCAGCAGCACCCGGACAGGGGTCACAGATACGCAGTATTTT. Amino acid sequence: CASSTRTGVTDTQYF.

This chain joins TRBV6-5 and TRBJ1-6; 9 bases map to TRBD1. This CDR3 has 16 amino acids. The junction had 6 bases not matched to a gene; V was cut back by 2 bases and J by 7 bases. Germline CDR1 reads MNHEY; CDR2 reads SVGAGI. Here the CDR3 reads CASSYTSGTGNSPLHF. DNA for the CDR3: TGTGCCAGCAGTTACACCTCCGGGACAGGGAATTCACCCCTCCACTTT.

The DNA for the CDR3 is TGTGCCAGTAGTACGTCCGGTTCTGGGAACGAGCAGTACTTC. This encodes CASSTSGSGNEQYF. This chain uses TRBV19 with TRBJ2-7; D gene unclear. This CDR3 comprises 14 residues. Germline CDR1 LNHDA, CDR2 SQIVND (reference sequence). V dropped 4 bases and J dropped 5 bases, with 15 bases sitting between them.

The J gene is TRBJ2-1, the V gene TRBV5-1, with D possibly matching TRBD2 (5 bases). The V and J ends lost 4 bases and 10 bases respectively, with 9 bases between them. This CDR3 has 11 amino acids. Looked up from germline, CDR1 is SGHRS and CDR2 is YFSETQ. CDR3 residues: CASSLLEEQFF. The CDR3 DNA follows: TGCGCCAGCAGCCTACTAGAGGAGCAGTTCTTC. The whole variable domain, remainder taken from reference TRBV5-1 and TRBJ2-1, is KAGVTQTPRYLIKTRGQQVTLSCSPISGHRSVSWYQQTPGQGLQFLFEYFSETQRNKGNFPGRFSGRQFSNSRSEMNVSTLELGDSALYLCASSLLEEQFFGPGTRLTVL.

CDR3 loop: CASSTGTSGNQETQYF. CDR3 nucleotide sequence: TGTGCCAGCAGCACGGGGACTAGCGGAAACCAAGAGACCCAGTACTTC. The rearrangement uses TRBV28 and TRBJ2-5; 11 nucleotides line up with TRBD2. The CDR3 is 16 residues long. Germline values: CDR1 MDHEN, CDR2 SYDVKM. V lost 6 bases and J lost 0; bases outside the gene matches: 6.

Written as DNA, the CDR3 is TGTGCCAGCAGTGTACAGCGGTCGGAGACCCAGTACTTC. Protein sequence: CASSVQRSETQYF. V usage is TRBV25-1 and J usage is TRBJ2-5; D might be TRBD2 (5 bases). The CDR3 length is 13 residues. Between the trimmed V and J ends, which lost 4 bases and 5 bases, there was a span of 11 bases. The germline V gene has CDR1 MGHDK and CDR2 SYGVNS.

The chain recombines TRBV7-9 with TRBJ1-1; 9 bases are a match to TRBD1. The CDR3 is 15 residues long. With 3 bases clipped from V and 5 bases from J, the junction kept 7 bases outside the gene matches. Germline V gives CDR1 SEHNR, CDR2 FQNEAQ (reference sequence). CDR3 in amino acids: CASSFSTGGLTEAFF. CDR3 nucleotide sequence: TGTGCCAGCAGCTTCTCCACAGGGGGCTTGACTGAAGCTTTCTTT.

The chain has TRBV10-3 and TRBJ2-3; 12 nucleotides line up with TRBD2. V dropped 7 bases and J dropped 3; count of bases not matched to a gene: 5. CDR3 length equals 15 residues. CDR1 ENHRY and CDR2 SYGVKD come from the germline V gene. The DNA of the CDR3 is TGTGCCATCACTAAACTAGCGGGAGGTACAGATACGCAGTATTTT. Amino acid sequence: CAITKLAGGTDTQYF.

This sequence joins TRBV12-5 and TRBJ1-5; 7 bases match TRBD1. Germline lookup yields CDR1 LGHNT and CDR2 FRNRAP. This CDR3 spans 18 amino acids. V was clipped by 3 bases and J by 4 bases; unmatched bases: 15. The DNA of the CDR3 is TGTGCTAGTGGTTTAGGGCTCCCCATCCCAGGGGGGAATCAGCCCCAGCATTTT. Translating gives CASGLGLPIPGGNQPQHF.

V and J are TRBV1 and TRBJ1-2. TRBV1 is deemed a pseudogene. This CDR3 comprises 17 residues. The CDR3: CTSSPSGGHRPPYGYTF. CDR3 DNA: TGCACCAGCAGCCCCAGCGGGGGGCACCGACCGCCCTATGGCTACACCTTC.

CDR3 protein: CASSYRTGGRAREQFF. The CDR3 region has the DNA TGTGCCAGCAGTTACAGGACTGGCGGGAGGGCCCGTGAGCAGTTCTTC. The chain couples TRBV6-5 to TRBJ2-1, with 9 bases lining up with TRBD2. With V trimmed by 2 bases and J by 9 bases, 11 bases remained unmatched. The germline V gene encodes CDR1 MNHEY and CDR2 SVGAGI. This CDR3 comprises 16 residues.

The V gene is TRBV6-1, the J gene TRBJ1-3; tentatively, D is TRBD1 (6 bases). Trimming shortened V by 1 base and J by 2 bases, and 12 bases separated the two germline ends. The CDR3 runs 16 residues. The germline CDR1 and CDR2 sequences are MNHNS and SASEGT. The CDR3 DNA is TGTGCCAGCAGTGAAGTAGGGGGGCCCCCTGGAAACACCATATATTTT. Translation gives CASSEVGGPPGNTIYF.

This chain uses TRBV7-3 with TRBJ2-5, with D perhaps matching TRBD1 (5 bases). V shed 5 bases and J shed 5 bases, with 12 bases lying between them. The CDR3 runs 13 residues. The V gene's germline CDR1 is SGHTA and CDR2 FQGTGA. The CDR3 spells CASSLGASETQYF. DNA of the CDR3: TGTGCCAGCAGCCTTGGGGCTTCCGAGACCCAGTACTTC. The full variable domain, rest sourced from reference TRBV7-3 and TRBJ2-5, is GAGVSQTPSNKVTEKGKYVELRCDPISGHTALYWYRQSLGQGPEFLIYFQGTGAADDSGLPNDRFFAVRPEGSVSTLKIQRTERGDSAVYLCASSLGASETQYFGPGTRLLVL.

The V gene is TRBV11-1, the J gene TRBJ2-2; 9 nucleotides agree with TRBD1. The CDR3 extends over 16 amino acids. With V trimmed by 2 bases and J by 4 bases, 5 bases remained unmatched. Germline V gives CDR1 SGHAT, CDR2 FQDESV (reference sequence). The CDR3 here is CASSLTRDRVTGELFF. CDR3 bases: TGTGCCAGCAGCTTAACCCGGGACAGGGTCACCGGGGAGCTGTTTTTT.

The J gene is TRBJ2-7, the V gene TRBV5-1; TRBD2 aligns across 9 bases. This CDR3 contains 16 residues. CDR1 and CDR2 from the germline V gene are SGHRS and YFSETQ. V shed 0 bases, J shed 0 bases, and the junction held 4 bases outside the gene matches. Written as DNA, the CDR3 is TGCGCCAGCAGCTTGGAGGTAGCGGGAGTCTCCTACGAGCAGTACTTC. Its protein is CASSLEVAGVSYEQYF.

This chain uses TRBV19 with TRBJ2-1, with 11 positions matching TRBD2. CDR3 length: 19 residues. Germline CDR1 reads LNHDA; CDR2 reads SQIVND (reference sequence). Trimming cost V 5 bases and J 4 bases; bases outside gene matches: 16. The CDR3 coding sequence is TGTGCCAGTAGTTCCCCCTTTGGAAGGACTAGCGGGCTGTACAATGAGCAGTTCTTC. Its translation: CASSSPFGRTSGLYNEQFF.

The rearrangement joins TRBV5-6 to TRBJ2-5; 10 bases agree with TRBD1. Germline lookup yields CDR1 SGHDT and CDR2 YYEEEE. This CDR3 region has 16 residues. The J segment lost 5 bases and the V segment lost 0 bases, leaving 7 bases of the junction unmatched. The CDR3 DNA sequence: TGTGCCAGCAGCTTGGGGGGACAGGGGAGTTGGGAGACCCAGTACTTC. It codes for CASSLGGQGSWETQYF.